The 10 T cell receptor beta chains below come from one sample, sequenced in a study of shared clonotypes between healthy human individuals. Assay used: immunoSEQ multiplex PCR; TCRdb lists only in-frame clones, some missing. The table includes 550,000 to 800,000 clones, roughly 87% detected once. Sequencing was performed on memory CD8+ T cells from PBMCs. The subset denotes: CD45RO+ cells pooled with CCR7-negative TemRA cells. All receptors derive from a man aged 18 to 29 in good health. Some clones in this sample may be carry-over from other donors' samples.

Comment on this clone: One junction end does not reproduce the germline sequence, and a read error may be involved. This chain links TRBV11-2 with TRBJ1-1, with TRBD1 matching over 7 bases. Germline CDR1 SGHAT, CDR2 FQNNGV. The CDR3 extends over 12 amino acids. The CDR3 is CPKTGANTEAFF. The CDR3 coding sequence is TGCCCCAAAACAGGGGCGAACACTGAAGCTTTCTTT.

The rearrangement uses TRBV6-1 and TRBJ1-5, with a possible D match to TRBD1 (6 bases). The CDR3 loop spans 15 amino acids. Deletions cut 2 bases from V and 3 bases from J, with 11 bases between. Per the germline V gene, CDR1 is MNHNS and CDR2 is SASEGT. CDR3 nucleotide sequence: TGTGCCAGCAGTGAAAAGAGGGGGTCCAATCAGCCCCAGCATTTT. The encoded protein is CASSEKRGSNQPQHF.

This chain connects TRBV18 to TRBJ2-5; TRBD2 agrees at 10 bases. CDR3 length equals 16 residues. With V trimmed by 2 bases and J by 3 bases, 6 bases remained unmatched. From germline, CDR1 is KGHSH and CDR2 LQKENI. In DNA form, the CDR3 reads TGTGCCAGCTCACCAGGGGTTCTAGCGGGAGAAGAGACCCAGTACTTC. Translated: CASSPGVLAGEETQYF.

The rearrangement links TRBV29-1 to TRBJ1-1, with D unclear. This CDR3 region has 13 residues. CDR1 is SQVTM and CDR2 is ANQGSEA in the germline V gene. Deletions cut 6 bases from V and 11 bases from J, with 22 bases between. The CDR3 loop reads CSVRIGPGIFAFF. CDR3 coding DNA: TGCAGCGTCCGGATTGGGCCCGGGATATTCGCTTTCTTT.

This sequence joins TRBV10-3 and TRBJ2-5; the D is unclear. The CDR3 has 15 amino acids. From germline, CDR1 is ENHRY and CDR2 SYGVKD. V was cut by 2 bases and J by 5 bases, with 15 bases left in between. The CDR3 coding sequence is TGTGCCATCAGTGAGGGATATATTAATGTGGAGACCCAGTACTTC. It specifies CAISEGYINVETQYF.

V and J are TRBV5-5 and TRBJ2-7; TRBD1 matches at 7 bases. Germline values: CDR1 SGHKS, CDR2 YYEKEE (reference sequence). V dropped 2 bases and J dropped 5; count of bases not matched to a gene: 16. This CDR3 comprises 17 residues. The CDR3 DNA is TGTGCCAGCAGCTTCATGGGGTGGGGGACAGCCGGCGACGAGCAGTACTTC. It specifies CASSFMGWGTAGDEQYF.

The chain is built from TRBV28 and TRBJ2-7; D may be TRBD2 (6 bases). Germline CDR1 is MDHEN and CDR2 is SYDVKM. The CDR3 has 14 residues. Trimming took off 2 bases at V and 3 bases at J, with 11 bases between the two ends. CDR3 in DNA: TGTGCCAGCAGTTTAGGGGACTTTTTCTACGAGCAGTACTTC. It is translated as CASSLGDFFYEQYF. The full variable domain, with the rest looked up from reference TRBV28 and TRBJ2-7, is DVKVTQSSRYLVKRTGEKVFLECVQDMDHENMFWYRQDPGLGLRLIYFSYDVKMKEKGDIPEGYSVSREKKERFSLILESASTNQTSMYLCASSLGDFFYEQYFGPGTRLTVT.

The chain employs TRBV29-1 and TRBJ1-2; no firm D call. This CDR3 is built from 14 residues. V shed 7 bases and J shed 0 bases, with 15 bases lying between them. From germline, CDR1 is SQVTM and CDR2 ANQGSEA. The CDR3 here is CSGTEGLTNYGYTF. The CDR3 DNA follows: TGCAGCGGGACTGAGGGCCTCACTAACTATGGCTACACCTTC. Using reference TRBV29-1 and TRBJ1-2 for the parts outside the CDR3, the full variable domain is SAVISQKPSRDICQRGTSLTIQCQVDSQVTMMFWYRQQPGQSLTLIATANQGSEATYESGFVIDKFPISRPNLTFSTLTVSNMSPEDSSIYLCSGTEGLTNYGYTFGSGTRLTVV.

The rearrangement links TRBV19 to TRBJ1-5, with TRBD1 matching over 7 bases. J gave up 9 bases and V 6 bases, and 11 bases lay outside the gene matches. Per the germline V gene, CDR1 is LNHDA and CDR2 is SQIVND (reference sequence). This CDR3 is built from 14 residues. This chain's CDR3 is CASRGWDSYWPQHF. The CDR3, as DNA: TGTGCCAGTAGGGGGTGGGACAGCTATTGGCCCCAGCATTTT.

This chain links TRBV9 with TRBJ2-7; perhaps TRBD1 as D (6 bases). Germline CDR1 and CDR2: SGDLS and YYNGEE. The CDR3 is 15 residues long. The V and J ends lost 4 bases and 0 bases respectively, with 14 bases between them. The CDR3 sequence is CASSSGQNPSYEQYF. CDR3 in DNA: TGTGCCAGCAGCTCTGGACAGAATCCCTCCTACGAGCAGTACTTC.